Listed below are T cell receptor beta chains from one sample, sequenced in a study of cytomegalovirus exposure and HLA in healthy donors. Only in-frame clones appear in the TCRdb table, and some are missing; sequencing was by immunoSEQ multiplex PCR. The data show over 85,000 clones, around 72% seen once. Sequencing was carried out using PBMCs. The receptors originated from a man aged 40-50 years in good health and CMV-seronegative. CDR3s include the opening cysteine and the closing phenylalanine or tryptophan. The order of the fields is D gene, V gene, clone size, CDR3 length, J gene, CDR3 protein, CDR3 DNA. D genes are given only for firm matches. Not every row has a clone size; where given, it reads once, few, many or a size class.

D gene: NA
V gene: TRBV7-9
clone size: NA
CDR3 length: 13
J gene: TRBJ2-5
CDR3 protein: CASSPQVWETQYF
CDR3 DNA: TGTGCCAGCAGCCCACAGGTGTGGGAGACCCAGTACTTC

D gene: NA
V gene: TRBV9
clone size: NA
CDR3 length: 15
J gene: TRBJ2-1
CDR3 protein: CASSVVGHRYNEQFF
CDR3 DNA: TGTGCCAGCAGCGTAGTGGGACACAGGTACAATGAGCAGTTCTTC

D gene: TRBD1
V gene: TRBV19
clone size: NA
CDR3 length: 18
J gene: TRBJ1-5
CDR3 protein: CASSIGPRNRGGNQPQHF
CDR3 DNA: TGTGCCAGTAGTATAGGTCCCCGCAACAGGGGCGGCAATCAGCCCCAGCATTTT

D gene: TRBD1
V gene: TRBV5-1
clone size: NA
CDR3 length: 14
J gene: TRBJ2-7
CDR3 protein: CASSFSGGSDEQYF
CDR3 DNA: TGCGCCAGCAGCTTTTCAGGGGGAAGCGACGAGCAGTACTTC

D gene: TRBD2
V gene: TRBV5-1
clone size: few
CDR3 length: 15
J gene: TRBJ2-3
CDR3 protein: CASRYIAGATDTQYF
CDR3 DNA: TGCGCCAGCAGATATATAGCGGGGGCCACAGATACGCAGTATTTT

D gene: TRBD1
V gene: TRBV2
clone size: NA
CDR3 length: 16
J gene: TRBJ2-3
CDR3 protein: CASNSPPGQGTDTQYF
CDR3 DNA: TGTGCCAGCAACTCTCCACCGGGACAGGGCACAGATACGCAGTATTTT

D gene: TRBD2
V gene: TRBV30
clone size: few
CDR3 length: 15
J gene: TRBJ2-1
CDR3 protein: CAWSLDIGGWDEQFF
CDR3 DNA: TGTGCCTGGAGCCTTGACATCGGGGGGTGGGATGAGCAGTTCTTC

D gene: NA
V gene: TRBV2
clone size: few
CDR3 length: 13
J gene: TRBJ1-1
CDR3 protein: CASKKDRSTEAFF
CDR3 DNA: TGTGCCAGCAAAAAGGACAGAAGCACTGAAGCTTTCTTT

D gene: TRBD2
V gene: TRBV2
clone size: NA
CDR3 length: 16
J gene: TRBJ2-5
CDR3 protein: CASSGVVAGTQETQYF
CDR3 DNA: TGTGCCAGCAGTGGGGTGGTAGCGGGAACTCAAGAGACCCAGTACTTC

D gene: TRBD2
V gene: TRBV5-1
clone size: NA
CDR3 length: 16
J gene: TRBJ2-1
CDR3 protein: CASSFSAGGLYNEQFF
CDR3 DNA: TGCGCCAGCAGCTTTTCTGCGGGGGGCCTCTACAATGAGCAGTTCTTC

D gene: NA
V gene: TRBV6-1
clone size: NA
CDR3 length: 15
J gene: TRBJ2-7
CDR3 protein: CASTPKRQWAYEQYF
CDR3 DNA: TGTGCCAGCACCCCGAAACGACAGTGGGCCTACGAGCAGTACTTC

D gene: TRBD2
V gene: TRBV5-6
clone size: NA
CDR3 length: 15
J gene: TRBJ2-7
CDR3 protein: CASSPIRGGVYEQYF
CDR3 DNA: TGTGCCAGCAGTCCTATCCGGGGGGGGGTCTACGAGCAGTACTTC

D gene: NA
V gene: TRBV4-1
clone size: NA
CDR3 length: 13
J gene: TRBJ1-1
CDR3 protein: CASSLQGNTEAFF
CDR3 DNA: TGCGCCAGCAGCCTGCAGGGAAACACTGAAGCTTTCTTT